This T cell receptor (beta chain) was documented in a study of chronic HIV infection and antiretroviral therapy. TCRdb re-called the 5' RACE reads through MiXCR, storing one row per CDR3 protein. The repertoire consists of some 43,000 distinct CDR3 sequences, with under 20% occurring once and the leading ten covering under 3.5%. The CDR3 consists of 15 residues. Germline lookup yields CDR1 SGHRS and CDR2 YFSETQ. Losses at the gene ends were 4 bases for V and 8 bases for J; bases not matched to a gene: 12. Specimen: peripheral blood. The rearrangement uses TRBV5-1 and TRBJ1-2; 9 positions agree with TRBD1. The TCR comes from an adult who had HIV and had not received antiretroviral therapy, or was an uninfected healthy control (not recorded which). The CDR3: CASSRDRVLLGGYTF. CDR3 DNA: TGCGCCAGCAGCCGGGACAGGGTCCTATTGGGAGGCTACACCTTC.